What follows are 25 T cell receptor beta chains derived from one specimen sequenced in a study of blood T cell repertoires in COVID-19. Only in-frame clones appear in the TCRdb table, and some are missing; sequencing was by immunoSEQ multiplex PCR. The sample has around 170,000 clones; 80% to 90% are singletons. Sample: PBMCs or T cells enriched from blood (not recorded which). The receptor set was obtained from a woman aged 50 to 60 who had recovered from COVID-19.

This clone was seen once. The chain employs TRBV27 and TRBJ1-5; a possible D gene is TRBD1 (5 bases). The CDR3 is 15 amino acids. The germline V gene has CDR1 MNHEY and CDR2 SMNVEV (reference sequence). The V end lost 5 bases, the J end lost 5 bases, and 16 bases lay between the germline ends. CDR3 coding DNA: TGTGCCAGCAGTAGGCAGGGTACGGGGGATCAGCCCCAGCATTTT. It specifies CASSRQGTGDQPQHF.

The rearrangement joins TRBV6-5 to TRBJ2-7; 7 bases are a match to TRBD1. This CDR3 spans 13 amino acids. Trimming at V came to 8 bases and at J to 4 bases, leaving 8 bases not matched to a gene. Germline CDR1 is MNHEY and CDR2 is SVGAGI. In DNA form, the CDR3 reads TGTGCCAGCTACAACAGGGGTCTTTACGAGCAGTACTTC. It translates to CASYNRGLYEQYF.

The chain has TRBV4-1 and TRBJ1-5, with 11 bases identical to TRBD1. From germline, CDR1 is MGHRA and CDR2 YSYEKL. CDR3 length: 20 residues. The ends lost 2 bases at V and 6 bases at J; junction bases unmatched: 18. CDR3 coding DNA: TGCGCCAGCAGCCAACCGGCCTCCACGGACAGGGGGCGTATAGGTCAGCCCCAGCATTTT. Translated, it gives CASSQPASTDRGRIGQPQHF.

The V gene is TRBV29-1, the J gene TRBJ2-3; D might be TRBD1 (6 bases). Germline lookup yields CDR1 SQVTM and CDR2 ANQGSEA. V was pared by 8 bases and J by 1 base, with 13 bases between. The CDR3 sequence is 13 residues long. The CDR3 reads CSSATGGTDTQYF. The CDR3 DNA reads TGCAGCTCCGCGACAGGAGGCACAGATACGCAGTATTTT.

This rearrangement joins TRBV3-1 (or the pseudogene TRBV3-2) to TRBJ2-1, with a tentative D call TRBD1 (6 bases). From germline, CDR1 is LGHDT and CDR2 YNNKEL (reference sequence). The CDR3 has 15 amino acids. The V end was cut by 1 base, the J end by 3 bases, with 10 bases between. The CDR3 spells CASSQGGTRYNEQFF. The CDR3 nucleotides are TGTGCCAGCAGCCAAGGGGGGACACGCTACAATGAGCAGTTCTTC.

About this clone itself: This same CDR3 is encoded by further DNA sequences in the sample. The rearrangement uses TRBV7-2 and TRBJ2-3; D ambiguous. The V end lost 4 bases, the J end lost 2 bases, and 4 bases lay between the germline ends. Germline V lookup: CDR1 SGHTA, CDR2 FQGNSA. The CDR3 is 12 residues long. The CDR3 sequence: CASSSYTDTQYF. The CDR3 DNA is TGTGCCAGCAGCTCTTACACAGATACGCAGTATTTT.

This clone appeared a few times. The rearrangement uses TRBV28 and TRBJ2-1; TRBD1 aligns across 10 bases. CDR1 is MDHEN and CDR2 is SYDVKM in the germline V gene. CDR3 length equals 13 residues. V gave up 4 bases and J gave up 7 bases; unmatched junction bases: 1. CDR3: CASSWDRGNEQFF. CDR3 in DNA: TGTGCCAGCAGTTGGGACAGGGGAAATGAGCAGTTCTTC.

This clone occurred a few times. The chain employs TRBV28 and TRBJ1-4, with 9 nucleotides matching TRBD1. The V segment lost 6 bases and the J segment 6 bases; nucleotides outside the gene matches: 11. The length of the CDR3 is 16 residues. CDR1 is MDHEN, CDR2 SYDVKM, per germline. The CDR3 sequence is CASSGYSGQGYEKLFF. The CDR3 coding sequence is TGTGCCAGCAGCGGATACTCGGGACAGGGCTATGAAAAACTGTTTTTT. Full variable domain (outside the CDR3, taken from reference TRBV28 and TRBJ1-4): DVKVTQSSRYLVKRTGEKVFLECVQDMDHENMFWYRQDPGLGLRLIYFSYDVKMKEKGDIPEGYSVSREKKERFSLILESASTNQTSMYLCASSGYSGQGYEKLFFGSGTQLSVL.

This chain connects TRBV7-9 to TRBJ2-2; D is uncertain. Trimming shortened V by 4 bases and J by 1 base, and 7 bases separated the two germline ends. CDR3 length equals 14 residues. Germline-derived CDR1 and CDR2 are SEHNR and FQNEAQ (reference sequence). The CDR3, as DNA: TGTGCCAGCAGCTCAAACTGGAACACCGGGGAGCTGTTTTTT. Residues: CASSSNWNTGELFF.

The chain links TRBV9 to TRBJ2-5, with 12 bases lining up with TRBD1. This CDR3 contains 16 residues. CDR1 SGDLS and CDR2 YYNGEE come from the germline V gene. V lost 3 bases to trimming and J lost 5 bases; unmatched junction nucleotides: 8. The CDR3 DNA reads as TGTGCCAGCAGCGCGAAGGGACAGGGGGCTCGGGAGACCCAGTACTTC. It is translated as CASSAKGQGARETQYF.

This clone was found a few times. This chain joins TRBV5-6 and TRBJ1-6; TRBD1 matches at 7 bases. Trimming removed 2 bases from V and 10 bases from J; junction bases left unmatched: 12. Germline V gene data show CDR1 as SGHDT and CDR2 as YYEEEE. The CDR3 spans 16 residues. The CDR3 DNA sequence: TGTGCCAGCAGCTTTAGAGGCAGGGGGATCCGGTCACCCCTCCACTTT. Amino acids: CASSFRGRGIRSPLHF.

The V gene is TRBV19, the J gene TRBJ2-7; 10 positions match TRBD1. Germline CDR1 reads LNHDA; CDR2 reads SQIVND (reference sequence). The ends lost 6 bases at V and 3 bases at J; junction bases unmatched: 8. The CDR3 sequence is 15 residues long. The CDR3 sequence: CASSLTWTGGYEQYF. The CDR3 coding sequence is TGTGCCAGTAGCCTAACTTGGACAGGGGGCTACGAGCAGTACTTC.

The chain carries TRBV7-2 and TRBJ1-2; perhaps TRBD1 as D (5 bases). CDR1 SGHTA and CDR2 FQGNSA come from the germline V gene. V lost 6 bases and J lost 8, with 19 bases in between. This CDR3 contains 14 residues. CDR3 sequence: CASSPNNRDLGYTF. As DNA, the CDR3 is TGTGCCAGCAGTCCTAATAACCGGGACTTGGGCTACACCTTC.

V and J are TRBV6-6 and TRBJ1-6; no clear D. Germline loops: CDR1 MNHNY, CDR2 SVGAGI (reference sequence). The CDR3 totals 15 residues. V lost 6 bases, J lost 0 bases, and 9 bases lay in between. For the CDR3, the DNA is TGTGCCAGCAGCGCCACTAGCTCCTATAATTCACCCCTCCACTTT. Translating gives CASSATSSYNSPLHF.

This clone was seen a single time. The chain carries TRBV5-5 and TRBJ2-5; D remains unclear. The CDR3 has 12 amino acids. In germline, CDR1 is SGHKS, CDR2 YYEKEE (reference sequence). The ends were cut back, 3 bases at V and 4 bases at J, with 7 bases in the middle. CDR3 bases: TGTGCCAGCAGCTCTAGAGGAGAGACCCAGTACTTC. Encoded protein: CASSSRGETQYF.

The chain employs TRBV28 and TRBJ2-5; the D gene is possibly TRBD2 (7 bases). Germline CDR1 and CDR2: MDHEN and SYDVKM. CDR3 length equals 17 residues. Trimming left V 4 bases short and J 5 bases short, with 23 bases between. The CDR3 nucleotides are TGTGCCAGCAGTTACCCCCGGGGGGCTAGCGGAGGGGAGACCCAGTACTTC. It is translated as CASSYPRGASGGETQYF.

V gene TRBV18 combines with J gene TRBJ1-3, with 9 nucleotides matching TRBD1. V dropped 8 bases and J dropped 0; count of bases not matched to a gene: 8. Germline loops: CDR1 KGHSH, CDR2 LQKENI. CDR3 length: 16 residues. CDR3 sequence: CASAYGQGSSGNTIYF. In DNA, the CDR3 is TGTGCCAGCGCTTACGGACAGGGGAGCTCTGGAAACACCATATATTTT.

V is TRBV5-1 and J is TRBJ1-2; TRBD1 aligns across 8 bases. The CDR3 sequence is 15 residues long. V shed 2 bases and J 7 bases; nucleotides not matched to a gene: 10. Germline assignment: CDR1 SGHRS and CDR2 YFSETQ. As DNA, the CDR3 is TGCGCCAGCAGCTTCGAGACAGGGGTTTCATCTGGCTACACCTTC. Its protein is CASSFETGVSSGYTF.

The chain carries TRBV28 and TRBJ1-2; 9 bases match TRBD1. Germline-derived CDR1 and CDR2 are MDHEN and SYDVKM. The CDR3 has 14 residues. The trim removed 6 bases at V and 7 bases at J, leaving 9 bases unmatched. The chain's CDR3 is CASRNPGTGSGYTF. Here the CDR3 DNA reads TGTGCCAGCAGAAACCCCGGGACAGGGTCTGGCTACACCTTC.

The chain has TRBV5-8 and TRBJ2-4; D perhaps matches TRBD1 (6 bases). Germline CDR1 is SGHTS and CDR2 is YDEGEE. V gave up 4 bases and J gave up 3 bases, with 23 bases separating them. This CDR3 is 18 amino acids long. The CDR3 DNA sequence: TGTGCCAGCAGCCTAATACGGGCAACAGGGTTAGGCAAAAACATTCAGTACTTC. This encodes CASSLIRATGLGKNIQYF.

The chain is built from TRBV4-3 and TRBJ2-1; D might be TRBD2 (5 bases). Germline V gene data show CDR1 as LGHNA and CDR2 as YSLEER. Trimming took 3 bases from V and 4 from J, leaving 7 bases between them. The CDR3 extends over 13 amino acids. The CDR3 region is CASSQGVYNEQFF. CDR3 coding DNA: TGCGCCAGCAGCCAGGGAGTATACAATGAGCAGTTCTTC.

The chain uses TRBV29-1 and TRBJ2-3; possibly TRBD1 for D (6 bases). The V end was cut by 4 bases, the J end by 2 bases, with 13 bases between. The CDR3 loop spans 14 amino acids. Germline lookup yields CDR1 SQVTM and CDR2 ANQGSEA. Here the CDR3 reads CSVGGLRSTDTQYF. The CDR3 DNA reads as TGCAGCGTTGGGGGGCTCAGATCCACAGATACGCAGTATTTT.

The chain is built from TRBV5-4 and TRBJ2-2, with 13 bases lining up with TRBD2. The CDR3 runs 14 residues. V gave up 9 bases and J gave up 4 bases; unmatched junction bases: 3. The V gene's germline CDR1 is SGHNT and CDR2 YYREEE (reference sequence). As DNA, the CDR3 is TGTGCCACAGGACTAGCGGGAGCCACCGGGGAGCTGTTTTTT. This codes for CATGLAGATGELFF.

The chain recombines TRBV9 with TRBJ1-6; 9 bases agree with TRBD1. V lost 2 bases to trimming and J lost 0 bases; unmatched junction nucleotides: 3. Germline V gives CDR1 SGDLS, CDR2 YYNGEE. The CDR3 is made up of 17 amino acids. CDR3 coding DNA: TGTGCCAGCAGCGTCGGACAGGGGAGCTCCTATAATTCACCCCTCCACTTT. Translation gives CASSVGQGSSYNSPLHF.

This chain joins TRBV11-2 and TRBJ1-2; perhaps TRBD1 as D (6 bases). With 1 base removed from V and 4 bases from J, the gap between germline ends came to 10 bases. The CDR3 is 14 amino acids. Per germline, CDR1 SGHAT and CDR2 FQNNGV. CDR3 amino acids: CASSLGQQGYGYTF. CDR3 nucleotides: TGTGCCAGCAGCTTAGGACAACAGGGCTATGGCTACACCTTC.